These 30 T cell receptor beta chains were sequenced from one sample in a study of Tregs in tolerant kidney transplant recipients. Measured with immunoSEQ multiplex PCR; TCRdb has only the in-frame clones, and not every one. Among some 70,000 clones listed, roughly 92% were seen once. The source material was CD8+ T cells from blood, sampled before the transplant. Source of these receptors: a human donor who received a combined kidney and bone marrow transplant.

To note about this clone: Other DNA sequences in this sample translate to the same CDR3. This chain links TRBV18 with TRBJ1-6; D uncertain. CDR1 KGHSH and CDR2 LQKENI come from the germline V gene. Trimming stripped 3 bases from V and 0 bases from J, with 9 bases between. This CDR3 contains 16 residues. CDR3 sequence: CASSPAGISYNSPLHF. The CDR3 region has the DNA TGTGCCAGCTCACCCGCAGGAATCTCCTATAATTCACCCCTCCACTTT.

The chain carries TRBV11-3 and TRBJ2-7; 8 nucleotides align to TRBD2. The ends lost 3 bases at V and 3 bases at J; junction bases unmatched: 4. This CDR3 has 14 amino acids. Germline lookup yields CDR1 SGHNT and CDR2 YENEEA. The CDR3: CASSLVAGSYEQYF. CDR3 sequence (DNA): TGTGCCAGCAGCTTGGTAGCGGGAAGCTACGAGCAGTACTTC.

DNA of the CDR3: TGTGCCAGCAGTGGACTAGCGGGAGTTTGGGATACGCAGTATTTT. Protein product: CASSGLAGVWDTQYF. The chain employs TRBV2 and TRBJ2-3; 12 nucleotides line up with TRBD2. The CDR3 runs to 15 residues. Germline V CDR1 and CDR2: SNHLY, FYNNEI. V lost 4 bases to trimming and J lost 6 bases; unmatched junction nucleotides: 5.

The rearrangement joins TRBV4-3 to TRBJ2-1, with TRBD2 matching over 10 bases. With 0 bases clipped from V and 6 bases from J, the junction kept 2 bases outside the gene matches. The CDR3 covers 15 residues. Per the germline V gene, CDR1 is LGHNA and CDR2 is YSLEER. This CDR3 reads CASSQEPSGGNEQFF. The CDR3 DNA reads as TGCGCCAGCAGCCAAGAGCCTAGCGGGGGCAATGAGCAGTTCTTC.

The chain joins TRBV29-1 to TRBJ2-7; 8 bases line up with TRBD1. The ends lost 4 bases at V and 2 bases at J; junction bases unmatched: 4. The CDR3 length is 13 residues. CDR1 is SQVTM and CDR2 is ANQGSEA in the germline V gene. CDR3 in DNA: TGCAGCGTTGTCGGACAGGGAACCTACGAGCAGTACTTC. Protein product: CSVVGQGTYEQYF.

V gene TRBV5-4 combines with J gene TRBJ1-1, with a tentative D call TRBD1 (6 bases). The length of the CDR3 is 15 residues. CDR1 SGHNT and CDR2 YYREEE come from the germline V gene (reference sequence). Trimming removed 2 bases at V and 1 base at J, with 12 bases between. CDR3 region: CASSFFTGSNTEAFF. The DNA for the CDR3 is TGTGCCAGCAGCTTCTTCACAGGGTCGAACACTGAAGCTTTCTTT.

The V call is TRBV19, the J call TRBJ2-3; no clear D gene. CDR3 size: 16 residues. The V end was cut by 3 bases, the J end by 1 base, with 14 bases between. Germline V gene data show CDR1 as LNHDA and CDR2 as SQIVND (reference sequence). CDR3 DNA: TGTGCCAGTAGTATCGACCCCCCTCGGGGCACAGATACGCAGTATTTT. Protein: CASSIDPPRGTDTQYF.

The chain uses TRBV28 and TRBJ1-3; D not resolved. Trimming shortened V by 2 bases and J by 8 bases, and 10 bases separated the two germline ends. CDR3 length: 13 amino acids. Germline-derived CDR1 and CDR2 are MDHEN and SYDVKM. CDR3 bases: TGTGCCAGCAGTTTACCCATGGAGGACACCATATATTTT. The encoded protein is CASSLPMEDTIYF. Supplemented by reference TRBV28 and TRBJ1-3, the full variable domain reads DVKVTQSSRYLVKRTGEKVFLECVQDMDHENMFWYRQDPGLGLRLIYFSYDVKMKEKGDIPEGYSVSREKKERFSLILESASTNQTSMYLCASSLPMEDTIYFGEGSWLTVV.

The CDR3 coding sequence is TGTGCCTGGAGCGCAGGGGGTCAGCCCCAGCATTTT. It specifies CAWSAGGQPQHF. The chain uses TRBV30 and TRBJ1-5; 7 bases fit TRBD1. V was clipped by 3 bases and J by 6 bases; unmatched bases: 2. This CDR3 spans 12 amino acids. CDR1 and CDR2 from the germline V gene are GTSNPN and SVGIG (reference sequence).

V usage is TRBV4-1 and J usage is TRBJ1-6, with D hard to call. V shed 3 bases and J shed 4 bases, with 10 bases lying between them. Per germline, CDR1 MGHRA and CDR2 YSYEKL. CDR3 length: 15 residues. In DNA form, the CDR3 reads TGCGCCAGCAGCCATCAAGGAGGATATAATTCACCCCTCCACTTT. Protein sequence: CASSHQGGYNSPLHF.

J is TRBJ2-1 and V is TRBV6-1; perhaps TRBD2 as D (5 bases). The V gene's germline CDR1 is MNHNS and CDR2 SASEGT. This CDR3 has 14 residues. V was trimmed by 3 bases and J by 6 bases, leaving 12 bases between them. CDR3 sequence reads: CASSEVGVGNEQFF. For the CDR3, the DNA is TGTGCCAGCAGTGAGGTGGGAGTCGGCAATGAGCAGTTCTTC.

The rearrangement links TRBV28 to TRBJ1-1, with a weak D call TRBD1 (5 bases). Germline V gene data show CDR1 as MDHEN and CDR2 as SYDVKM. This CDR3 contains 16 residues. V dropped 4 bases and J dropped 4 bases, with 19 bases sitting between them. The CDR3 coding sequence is TGTGCCAGCAGTTCCTATTGGGGGGGGGAGGGCACTGAAGCTTTCTTT. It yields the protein CASSSYWGGEGTEAFF.

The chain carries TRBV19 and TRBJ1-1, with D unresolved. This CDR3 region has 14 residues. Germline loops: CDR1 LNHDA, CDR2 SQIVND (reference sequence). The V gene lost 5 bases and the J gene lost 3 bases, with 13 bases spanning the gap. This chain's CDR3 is CASSLYHLHTEAFF. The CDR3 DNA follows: TGTGCCAGTAGTCTCTACCATTTACACACTGAAGCTTTCTTT.

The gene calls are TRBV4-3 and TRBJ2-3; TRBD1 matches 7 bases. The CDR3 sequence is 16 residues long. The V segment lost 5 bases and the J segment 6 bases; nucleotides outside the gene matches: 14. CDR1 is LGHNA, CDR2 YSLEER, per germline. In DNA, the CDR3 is TGCGCCAGCAGCGGTTCAGGGGGTGGGTCCGGGGATACGCAGTATTTT. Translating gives CASSGSGGGSGDTQYF.

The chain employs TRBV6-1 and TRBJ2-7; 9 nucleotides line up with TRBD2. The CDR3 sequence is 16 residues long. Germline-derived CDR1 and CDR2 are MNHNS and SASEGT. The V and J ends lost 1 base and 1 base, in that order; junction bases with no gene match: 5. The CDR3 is CASSEGVLAGSYEQYF. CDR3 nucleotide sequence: TGTGCCAGCAGTGAAGGCGTCCTAGCGGGGTCCTACGAGCAGTACTTC.

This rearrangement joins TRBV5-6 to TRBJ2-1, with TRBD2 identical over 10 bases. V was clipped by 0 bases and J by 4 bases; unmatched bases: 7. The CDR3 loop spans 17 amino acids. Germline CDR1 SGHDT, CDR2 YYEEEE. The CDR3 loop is CASSLVMRTSGYNEQFF. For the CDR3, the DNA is TGTGCCAGCAGCTTGGTGATGAGGACTAGCGGTTACAATGAGCAGTTCTTC.

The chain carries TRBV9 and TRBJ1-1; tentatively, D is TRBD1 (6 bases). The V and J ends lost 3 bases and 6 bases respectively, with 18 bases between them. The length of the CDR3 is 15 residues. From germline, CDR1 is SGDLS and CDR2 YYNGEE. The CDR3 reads CASSGATQGGAEAFF. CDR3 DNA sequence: TGTGCCAGCAGCGGAGCCACACAGGGAGGGGCTGAAGCTTTCTTT.

In DNA form, the CDR3 reads TGTGCCAGCAGCTTAGGGTGGGGGGAATCCTACAATGAGCAGTTCTTC. Protein sequence: CASSLGWGESYNEQFF. The genes are TRBV11-2 and TRBJ2-1, with D tentatively TRBD2 (6 bases). Trimming removed 1 base at V and 1 base at J, with 11 bases between. The CDR3 spans 16 residues. Germline values: CDR1 SGHAT, CDR2 FQNNGV.

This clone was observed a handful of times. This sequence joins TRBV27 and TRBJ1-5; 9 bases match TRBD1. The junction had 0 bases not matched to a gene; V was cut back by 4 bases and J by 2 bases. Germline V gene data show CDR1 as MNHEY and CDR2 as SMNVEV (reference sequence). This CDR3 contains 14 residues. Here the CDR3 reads CASSWTGGNQPQHF. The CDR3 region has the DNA TGTGCCAGCAGTTGGACAGGGGGCAATCAGCCCCAGCATTTT.

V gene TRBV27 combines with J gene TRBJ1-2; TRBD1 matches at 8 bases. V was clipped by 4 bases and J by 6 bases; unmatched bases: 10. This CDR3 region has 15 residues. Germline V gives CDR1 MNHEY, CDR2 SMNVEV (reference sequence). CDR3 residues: CASSSGTGWVDGYTF. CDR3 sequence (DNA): TGTGCCAGCAGTTCCGGGACAGGCTGGGTAGATGGCTACACCTTC.

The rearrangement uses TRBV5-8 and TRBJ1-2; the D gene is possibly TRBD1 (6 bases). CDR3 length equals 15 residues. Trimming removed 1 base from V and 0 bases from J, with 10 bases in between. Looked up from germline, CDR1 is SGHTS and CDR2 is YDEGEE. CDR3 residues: CASSLTGPTNYGYTF. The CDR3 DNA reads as TGTGCCAGCAGCTTGACAGGGCCCACTAACTATGGCTACACCTTC.

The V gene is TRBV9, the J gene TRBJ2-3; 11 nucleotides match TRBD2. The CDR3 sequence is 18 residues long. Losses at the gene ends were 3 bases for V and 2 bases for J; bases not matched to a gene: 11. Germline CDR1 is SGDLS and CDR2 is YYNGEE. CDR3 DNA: TGTGCCAGCAGCGGCACTAGCGGGAGCCCAGATGTCACAGATACGCAGTATTTT. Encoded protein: CASSGTSGSPDVTDTQYF.

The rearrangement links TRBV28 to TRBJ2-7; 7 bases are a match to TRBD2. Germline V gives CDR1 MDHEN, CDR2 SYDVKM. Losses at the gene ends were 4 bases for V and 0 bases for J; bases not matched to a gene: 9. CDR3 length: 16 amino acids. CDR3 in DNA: TGTGCCAGCAGTTACTCCGGGGGGTCAAGCTCCTACGAGCAGTACTTC. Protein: CASSYSGGSSSYEQYF.

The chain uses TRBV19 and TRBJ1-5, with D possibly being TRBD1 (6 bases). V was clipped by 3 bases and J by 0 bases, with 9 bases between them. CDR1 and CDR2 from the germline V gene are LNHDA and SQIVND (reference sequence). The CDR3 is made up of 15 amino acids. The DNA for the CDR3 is TGTGCCAGTAGTATTGGGGGCAATAGCAATCAGCCCCAGCATTTT. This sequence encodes CASSIGGNSNQPQHF.

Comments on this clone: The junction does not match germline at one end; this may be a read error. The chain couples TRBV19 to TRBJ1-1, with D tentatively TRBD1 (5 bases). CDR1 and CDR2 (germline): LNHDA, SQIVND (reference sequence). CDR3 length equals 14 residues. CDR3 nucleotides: TGTGCCAGTAGTATAGTTGATCGGGGAGGGGCGATCTCCTTT. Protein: CASSIVDRGGAISF.

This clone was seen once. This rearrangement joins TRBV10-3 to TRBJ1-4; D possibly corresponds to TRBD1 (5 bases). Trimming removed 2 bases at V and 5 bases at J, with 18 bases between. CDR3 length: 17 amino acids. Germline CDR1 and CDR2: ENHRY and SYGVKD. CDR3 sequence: CAISEGHSVGKNEKLFF. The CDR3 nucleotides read TGTGCCATCAGTGAGGGACATTCCGTCGGTAAAAATGAAAAACTGTTTTTT.

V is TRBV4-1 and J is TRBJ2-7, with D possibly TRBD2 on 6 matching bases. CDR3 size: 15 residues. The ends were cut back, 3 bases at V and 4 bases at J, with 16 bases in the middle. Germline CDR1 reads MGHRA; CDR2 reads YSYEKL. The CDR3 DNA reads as TGCGCCAGCAGCCACCAAGTTGGGACTTCATACGAGCAGTACTTC. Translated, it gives CASSHQVGTSYEQYF.

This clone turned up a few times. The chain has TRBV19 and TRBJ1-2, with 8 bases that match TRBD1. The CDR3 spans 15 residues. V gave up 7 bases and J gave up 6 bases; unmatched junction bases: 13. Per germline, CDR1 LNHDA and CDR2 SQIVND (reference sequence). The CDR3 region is CASTDRGGRGNGYTF. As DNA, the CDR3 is TGTGCCAGTACCGACAGGGGTGGCAGGGGGAATGGCTACACCTTC.

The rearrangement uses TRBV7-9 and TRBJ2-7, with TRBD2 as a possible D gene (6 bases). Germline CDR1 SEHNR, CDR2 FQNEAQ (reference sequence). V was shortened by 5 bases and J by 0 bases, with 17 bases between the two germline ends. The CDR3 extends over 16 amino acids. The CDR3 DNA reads TGTGCCAGCAGCCCTCCAAGCGGGCCCAGCTCCTACGAGCAGTACTTC. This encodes CASSPPSGPSSYEQYF. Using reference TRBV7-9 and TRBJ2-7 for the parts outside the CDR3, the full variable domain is DTGVSQNPRHKITKRGQNVTFRCDPISEHNRLYWYRQTLGQGPEFLTYFQNEAQLEKSRLLSDRFSAERPKGSFSTLEIQRTEQGDSAMYLCASSPPSGPSSYEQYFGPGTRLTVT.

This chain's CDR3 is CASSQESTGGTEAFF. The CDR3, as DNA: TGTGCCAGCAGCCAAGAGAGCACAGGGGGCACTGAAGCTTTCTTT. The chain links TRBV5-4 to TRBJ1-1; 8 nucleotides line up with TRBD1. The CDR3 is 15 residues long. The germline V gene has CDR1 SGHNT and CDR2 YYREEE (reference sequence). The junction had 9 bases not matched to a gene; V was cut back by 4 bases and J by 4 bases.